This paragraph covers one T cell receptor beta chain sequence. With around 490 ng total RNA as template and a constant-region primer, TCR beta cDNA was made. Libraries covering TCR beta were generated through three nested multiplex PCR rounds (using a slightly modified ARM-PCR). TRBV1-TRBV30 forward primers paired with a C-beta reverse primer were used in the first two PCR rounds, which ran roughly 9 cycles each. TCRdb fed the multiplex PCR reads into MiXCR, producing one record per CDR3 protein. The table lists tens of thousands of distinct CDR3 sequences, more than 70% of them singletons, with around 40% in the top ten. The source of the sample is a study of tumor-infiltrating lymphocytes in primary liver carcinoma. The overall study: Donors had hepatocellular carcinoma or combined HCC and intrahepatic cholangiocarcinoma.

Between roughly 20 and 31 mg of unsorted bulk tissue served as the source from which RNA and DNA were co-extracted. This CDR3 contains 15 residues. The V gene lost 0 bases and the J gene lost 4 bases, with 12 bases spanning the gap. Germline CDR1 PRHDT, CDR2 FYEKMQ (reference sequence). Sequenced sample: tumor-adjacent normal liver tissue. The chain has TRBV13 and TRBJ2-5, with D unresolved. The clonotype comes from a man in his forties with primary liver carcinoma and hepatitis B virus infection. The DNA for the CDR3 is TGTGCCAGCAGCTTAGGAGCAGGAGAACGAGAGACCCAGTACTTC. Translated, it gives CASSLGAGERETQYF.